The 29 T cell receptor beta chains given below trace back to one sample, sequenced in a study of graft-versus-host responses after intestinal transplantation. Which antigens these TCRs recognize remains unknown. The table came from immunoSEQ multiplex PCR; TCRdb's copy has only in-frame clones and leaves some out. The sample contains 65,000 to 100,000 clones, 92% of which appear only once. The sequenced sample was unstimulated CD8+ T cells sorted from spleen or lymph node cells, obtained before transplant. These receptors were obtained from a human donor who was the organ donor for an intestinal transplant.

This chain uses TRBV5-1 with TRBJ2-3; 12 bases are a match to TRBD2. The CDR3 length is 23 residues. Germline CDR1 reads SGHRS; CDR2 reads YFSETQ. With 0 bases clipped from V and 2 bases from J, the junction kept 22 bases outside the gene matches. The CDR3 bases are TGCGCCAGCAGCTTGGGGGCAAGCCCGATGGAGACTAGCGGGGGAGTTTACACAGATACGCAGTATTTT. Residues: CASSLGASPMETSGGVYTDTQYF.

This sequence joins TRBV10-2 and TRBJ1-5, with 11 bases identical to TRBD1. CDR3 length: 18 amino acids. The ends lost 3 bases at V and 1 base at J; junction bases unmatched: 8. CDR1 is WSHSY and CDR2 is SAAADI in the germline V gene. DNA of the CDR3: TGCGCCAGCAGTGATGTGGTTCGGGACAGGGGGAGCAATCAGCCCCAGCATTTT. Protein: CASSDVVRDRGSNQPQHF.

The chain combines TRBV13 with TRBJ2-5, with D possibly TRBD2 on 7 matching bases. The CDR3 sequence is 14 residues long. Looked up from germline, CDR1 is PRHDT and CDR2 is FYEKMQ (reference sequence). V dropped 4 bases and J dropped 4 bases, with 13 bases sitting between them. The CDR3 here is CASSSRGAGETQYF. CDR3 nucleotide sequence: TGTGCCAGCAGCTCCCGGGGGGCCGGAGAGACCCAGTACTTC.

The chain uses TRBV7-2 and TRBJ1-6; maybe TRBD1 (5 bases). The CDR3 consists of 16 residues. The V end was cut by 0 bases, the J end by 8 bases, with 14 bases between. In germline, CDR1 is SGHTA, CDR2 FQGNSA. CDR3 coding DNA: TGTGCCAGCAGCTTAGCAGGGGTGATGAGCGATTCACCCCTCCACTTT. Protein product: CASSLAGVMSDSPLHF.

This sequence joins TRBV5-6 and TRBJ2-7; 7 bases are a match to TRBD1. Trimming at V came to 4 bases and at J to 1 base, leaving 2 bases not matched to a gene. The germline V gene encodes CDR1 SGHDT and CDR2 YYEEEE. The CDR3 is 13 amino acids. Here the CDR3 reads CASSGQVSYEQYF. The CDR3 DNA reads TGTGCCAGCAGCGGACAGGTATCCTACGAGCAGTACTTC.

This rearrangement joins TRBV19 to TRBJ2-1; TRBD2 matches 9 bases. Germline assignment: CDR1 LNHDA and CDR2 SQIVND (reference sequence). V lost 9 bases and J lost 7; bases outside the gene matches: 13. The CDR3 extends over 15 amino acids. CDR3 protein: CASRDASGGRNEQFF. Written as DNA, the CDR3 is TGTGCCAGCCGCGACGCCAGCGGGGGGCGAAATGAGCAGTTCTTC.

This chain connects TRBV4-3 to TRBJ2-2; possible D gene TRBD2, 5 bases. Germline lookup yields CDR1 LGHNA and CDR2 YSLEER. V shed 5 bases and J shed 3 bases, with 22 bases lying between them. This CDR3 comprises 18 residues. This CDR3 reads CASSFAPRMLRDTGELFF. DNA of the CDR3: TGCGCCAGCAGCTTTGCCCCAAGAATGTTGAGGGACACCGGGGAGCTGTTTTTT.

V gene TRBV7-9 combines with J gene TRBJ1-2; 8 bases line up with TRBD1. V gave up 5 bases and J gave up 4 bases; unmatched junction bases: 9. Germline-derived CDR1 and CDR2 are SEHNR and FQNEAQ (reference sequence). CDR3 length: 15 amino acids. DNA for the CDR3: TGTGCCAGCAGCCCAACCGGGGACAGGATCTATGGCTACACCTTC. Its translation: CASSPTGDRIYGYTF.

The chain employs TRBV15 and TRBJ1-5; D is perhaps TRBD1 (6 bases). This CDR3 has 13 residues. Germline V gives CDR1 LNHNV, CDR2 YYDKDF (reference sequence). With 0 bases removed from V and 6 bases from J, the gap between germline ends came to 6 bases. DNA of the CDR3: TGTGCCACCAGCAGAGAAGGGGGTCAGCCCCAGCATTTT. Protein: CATSREGGQPQHF.

In this sample, this clone turned up once. The chain's CDR3 is CASSIGPGNTIYF. The CDR3 coding sequence is TGTGCCAGTAGTATAGGGCCCGGAAACACCATATATTTT. V usage is TRBV19 and J usage is TRBJ1-3; D is ambiguous. The germline V gene encodes CDR1 LNHDA and CDR2 SQIVND (reference sequence). The CDR3 extends over 13 amino acids. The V end was cut by 1 base, the J end by 4 bases, with 5 bases between.

V and J are TRBV2 and TRBJ2-3; a weak D match, TRBD2 (6 bases). Looked up from germline, CDR1 is SNHLY and CDR2 is FYNNEI. Trimming shortened V by 7 bases and J by 5 bases, and 13 bases separated the two germline ends. This CDR3 is built from 13 residues. The CDR3 protein is CASTTGGIDTQYF. Written as DNA, the CDR3 is TGTGCCAGCACAACCGGGGGAATAGATACGCAGTATTTT.

The V call is TRBV19, the J call TRBJ1-5; 8 positions agree with TRBD1. The germline gives CDR1 LNHDA, CDR2 SQIVND (reference sequence). The CDR3 is 15 residues long. Trimming removed 9 bases from V and 6 bases from J; junction bases left unmatched: 13. The CDR3 DNA reads TGTGCCAGCCGGACAGGGAAGGGCCAGAGTCAGCCCCAGCATTTT. This encodes CASRTGKGQSQPQHF.

V is TRBV29-1 and J is TRBJ2-7; possible D gene TRBD1, 5 bases. Germline lookup yields CDR1 SQVTM and CDR2 ANQGSEA. V lost 5 bases and J lost 2, with 13 bases in between. The CDR3 covers 13 residues. The CDR3 here is CSVLRDSPYEQYF. The CDR3 coding sequence is TGCAGCGTTCTAAGAGACAGCCCCTACGAGCAGTACTTC.

This clone was detected once. The J gene is TRBJ2-1, the V gene TRBV7-6, with no clear D. Germline lookup yields CDR1 SGHVS and CDR2 FNYEAQ. CDR3 length: 13 amino acids. Deletions cut 5 bases from V and 4 bases from J, with 9 bases between. The DNA of the CDR3 is TGTGCCAGCAGCCATCTAGATTACAATGAGCAGTTCTTC. It translates to CASSHLDYNEQFF.

The chain joins TRBV15 to TRBJ2-3, with 8 nucleotides matching TRBD1. CDR1 is LNHNV, CDR2 YYDKDF, per germline (reference sequence). V dropped 1 base and J dropped 0; count of bases not matched to a gene: 3. The CDR3 runs to 16 residues. CDR3 bases: TGTGCCACCAGCAGAGGGACAGGGAAAAGCACAGATACGCAGTATTTT. Its protein is CATSRGTGKSTDTQYF.

The CDR3, as DNA: TGTGCCAGCTCGGCCCAGGGGGCAAGTGTGTACACCGGGGAGCTGTTTTTT. As protein: CASSAQGASVYTGELFF. This chain connects TRBV18 to TRBJ2-2; 8 bases are shared with TRBD1. Per germline, CDR1 KGHSH and CDR2 LQKENI. CDR3 length equals 17 residues. With 6 bases clipped from V and 3 bases from J, the junction kept 12 bases outside the gene matches.

This clone was detected a few times. The CDR3 DNA reads TGCGCCAGCAGCCAACCGCCGGGCACCATATATTTT. Protein product: CASSQPPGTIYF. The chain combines TRBV4-1 with TRBJ1-3; D is ambiguous. Germline V CDR1 and CDR2: MGHRA, YSYEKL. The CDR3 is 12 residues long. V lost 2 bases to trimming and J lost 9 bases, with 8 bases between them.

The chain links TRBV11-3 to TRBJ2-3, with D tentatively TRBD2 (6 bases). Trimming shortened V by 5 bases and J by 4 bases, and 13 bases separated the two germline ends. The germline V gene encodes CDR1 SGHNT and CDR2 YENEEA. There are 14 residues in the CDR3. In DNA, the CDR3 is TGTGCCAGCAGCATACATCCGGGGGCAGATACGCAGTATTTT. It yields the protein CASSIHPGADTQYF.

V and J are TRBV7-9 and TRBJ1-1, with D uncertain. CDR1 and CDR2 from the germline V gene are SEHNR and FQNEAQ (reference sequence). The length of the CDR3 is 11 residues. V was shortened by 2 bases and J by 8 bases, with 6 bases between the two germline ends. Here the CDR3 reads CASSLTTEAFF. In nucleotides, the CDR3 is TGTGCCAGCAGCTTAACAACCGAAGCTTTCTTT.

This clone was observed once. The chain joins TRBV6-1 to TRBJ2-7; 10 bases fit TRBD1. V was clipped by 2 bases and J by 2 bases; unmatched bases: 3. CDR1 and CDR2 from the germline V gene are MNHNS and SASEGT. The CDR3 is 15 amino acids. As DNA, the CDR3 is TGTGCCAGCAGTGAATCGGGGACAGGGGCCTACGAGCAGTACTTC. Protein: CASSESGTGAYEQYF.

The rearrangement links TRBV5-1 to TRBJ2-7; weak D call: TRBD1 (6 bases). CDR3 size: 15 residues. V was trimmed by 1 base and J by 3 bases, leaving 14 bases between them. Germline CDR1 reads SGHRS; CDR2 reads YFSETQ. The DNA for the CDR3 is TGCGCCAGCAGCTTGTATCAGGGGTCGGGCTACGAGCAGTACTTC. Its translation is CASSLYQGSGYEQYF.

This clone was observed once. V usage is TRBV5-6 and J usage is TRBJ2-5, with D maybe TRBD1 (5 bases). The CDR3 covers 16 residues. The V gene lost 3 bases and the J gene lost 4 bases, with 19 bases spanning the gap. In germline, CDR1 is SGHDT, CDR2 YYEEEE. CDR3 in amino acids: CASSSTRVFRVETQYF. DNA of the CDR3: TGTGCCAGCAGCTCCACCAGGGTTTTCAGAGTAGAGACCCAGTACTTC.

This clone was observed once. The genes are TRBV27 and TRBJ2-7; 7 bases map to TRBD1. The V gene's germline CDR1 is MNHEY and CDR2 SMNVEV (reference sequence). After removal of 2 bases from V and 0 bases from J, the junction contained 4 bases not matched to a gene. The CDR3 has 15 residues. The CDR3 DNA sequence: TGTGCCAGCAGTTTAACCGGGACAGACTCCTACGAGCAGTACTTC. Its translation: CASSLTGTDSYEQYF.

J is TRBJ1-2 and V is TRBV4-1; D perhaps matches TRBD1 (6 bases). The germline V gene encodes CDR1 MGHRA and CDR2 YSYEKL. V was clipped by 0 bases and J by 2 bases, with 16 bases between them. CDR3 length equals 17 residues. The CDR3 sequence is CASSQDDPGAMNYGYTF. The CDR3 coding sequence is TGCGCCAGCAGCCAAGATGACCCAGGGGCCATGAACTATGGCTACACCTTC.

The chain carries TRBV4-3 and TRBJ1-5; no definite D call. The CDR3 sequence is 15 residues long. Deletions cut 4 bases from V and 2 bases from J, with 12 bases between. Per the germline V gene, CDR1 is LGHNA and CDR2 is YSLEER. The CDR3 sequence is CASSLRRQGNQPQHF. DNA of the CDR3: TGCGCCAGCAGCCTCCGGAGGCAGGGCAATCAGCCCCAGCATTTT.

The genes are TRBV27 and TRBJ2-7, with TRBD1 matching 7 bases. The CDR3 spans 14 residues. V lost 0 bases to trimming and J lost 3 bases; unmatched junction nucleotides: 2. Germline-derived CDR1 and CDR2 are MNHEY and SMNVEV (reference sequence). The CDR3 is CASSLSGQFYEQYF. CDR3 nucleotides: TGTGCCAGCAGTTTATCGGGACAGTTCTACGAGCAGTACTTC.

V and J are TRBV7-9 and TRBJ2-7; 11 bases line up with TRBD2. Germline V gene data show CDR1 as SEHNR and CDR2 as FQNEAQ (reference sequence). V lost 4 bases, J lost 6 bases, and 8 bases stayed unmatched. This CDR3 is 15 amino acids long. The CDR3 DNA is TGTGCCAGCAGCTCGGTGACTAGCGGGGAGCGCGAGCAGTACTTC. Protein: CASSSVTSGEREQYF.

Points on this clone: The identical CDR3 is also encoded by other nucleotide sequences in the sample. V is TRBV4-3 and J is TRBJ1-1, with D possibly being TRBD1 (5 bases). In germline, CDR1 is LGHNA, CDR2 YSLEER. Trimming shortened V by 0 bases and J by 3 bases, and 11 bases separated the two germline ends. The CDR3 is 15 amino acids. The CDR3 DNA is TGCGCCAGCAGCCAAGATCGGGGGTACGACACTGAAGCTTTCTTT. It yields the protein CASSQDRGYDTEAFF.

V is TRBV7-6 and J is TRBJ1-4; 7 nucleotides align to TRBD1. Germline V gene data show CDR1 as SGHVS and CDR2 as FNYEAQ. The CDR3 sequence is 13 residues long. The ends lost 4 bases at V and 8 bases at J; junction bases unmatched: 4. The CDR3 region is CASSYGQAEKLFF. The CDR3 DNA sequence: TGTGCCAGCAGCTACGGACAGGCCGAAAAACTGTTTTTT.